This T cell receptor beta chain was documented in a study of Graves' ophthalmopathy and Graves' hyperthyroidism. Across the whole study: No treatment had been given when peripheral blood was collected at initial diagnosis.

This clonotype was seen ten or more times. The antigen is not known. The PBMCs were taken from less than 11 ml of fresh peripheral blood. RNA transcripts were the source from which TCR beta CDR3 regions were amplified. First-round RT-PCR with HTBI primers preceded a second-round multiplex PCR. TCRdb reprocessed the multiplex PCR reads with MiXCR, giving one entry per CDR3 protein. This sample yields approximately 640,000 distinct CDR3 sequences, of which about two fifths are seen a single time; about 3.3% belongs to the top ten. Germline CDR1 and CDR2: DFQATT and SNEGSKA (reference sequence). The CDR3 has 12 residues. General observations from the study: Ophthalmopathy versus stable hyperthyroidism: 13-signature model gave just under 90% sensitivity, roughly 81% specificity.

Source material: peripheral blood. The rearrangement uses TRBV20-1 and TRBJ1-2; TRBD1 might be the D (5 bases). This TCR was recovered from an adult man with Graves' ophthalmopathy. CDR3: CCCPRDNYGYTF. CDR3 sequence (DNA): TGCTGCTGCCCCAGGGATAACTATGGCTACACCTTC.